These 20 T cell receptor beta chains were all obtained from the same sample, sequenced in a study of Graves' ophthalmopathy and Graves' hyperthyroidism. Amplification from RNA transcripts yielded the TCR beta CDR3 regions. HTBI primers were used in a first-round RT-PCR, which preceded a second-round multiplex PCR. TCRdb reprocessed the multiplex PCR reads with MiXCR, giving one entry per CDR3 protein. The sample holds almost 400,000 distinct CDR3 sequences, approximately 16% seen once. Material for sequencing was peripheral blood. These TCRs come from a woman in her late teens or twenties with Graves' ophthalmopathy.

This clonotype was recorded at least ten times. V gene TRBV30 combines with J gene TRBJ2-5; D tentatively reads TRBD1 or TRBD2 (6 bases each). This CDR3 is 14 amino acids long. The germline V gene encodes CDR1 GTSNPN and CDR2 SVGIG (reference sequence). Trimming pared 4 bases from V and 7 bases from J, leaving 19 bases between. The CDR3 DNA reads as TGTGCCTGGAAGGAGGGGGTAGTAGGGGGGACCCAGTACTTC. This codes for CAWKEGVVGGTQYF.

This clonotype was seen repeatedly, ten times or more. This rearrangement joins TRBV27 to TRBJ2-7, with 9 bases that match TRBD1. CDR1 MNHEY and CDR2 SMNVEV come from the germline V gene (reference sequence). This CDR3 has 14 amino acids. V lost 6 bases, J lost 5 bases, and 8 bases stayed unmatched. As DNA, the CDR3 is TGTGCCAGCAGACGGGACAGGGTAACCCACGAGCAGTACTTC. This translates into CASRRDRVTHEQYF.

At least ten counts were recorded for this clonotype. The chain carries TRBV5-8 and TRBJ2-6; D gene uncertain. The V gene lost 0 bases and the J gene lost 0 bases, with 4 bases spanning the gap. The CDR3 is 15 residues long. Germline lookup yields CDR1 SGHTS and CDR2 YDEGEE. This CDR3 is CASSLVSSGANVLTF. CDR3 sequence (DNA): TGTGCCAGCAGCTTGGTCAGCTCTGGGGCCAACGTCCTGACTTTC.

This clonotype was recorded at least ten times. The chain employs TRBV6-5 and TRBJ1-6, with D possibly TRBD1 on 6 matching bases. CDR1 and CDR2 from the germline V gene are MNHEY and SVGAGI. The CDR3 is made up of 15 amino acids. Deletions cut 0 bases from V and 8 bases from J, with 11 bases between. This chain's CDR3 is CASSYSTEGDSPLHF. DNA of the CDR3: TGTGCCAGCAGTTACTCGACAGAGGGGGATTCACCCCTCCACTTT.

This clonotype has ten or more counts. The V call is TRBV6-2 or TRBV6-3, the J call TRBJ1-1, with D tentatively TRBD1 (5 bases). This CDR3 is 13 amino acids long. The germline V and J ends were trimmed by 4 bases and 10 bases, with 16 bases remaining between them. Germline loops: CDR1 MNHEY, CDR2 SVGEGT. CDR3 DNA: TGTGCCAGCAGTTCGACAGTGCCCTTAGGAGCTTTCTTT. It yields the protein CASSSTVPLGAFF.

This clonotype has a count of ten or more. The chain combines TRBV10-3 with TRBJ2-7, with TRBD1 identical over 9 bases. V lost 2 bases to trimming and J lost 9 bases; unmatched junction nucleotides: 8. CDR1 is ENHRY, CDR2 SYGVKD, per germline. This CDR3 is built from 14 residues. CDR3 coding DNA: TGTGCCATCAGTGAGCCGGACAGGGGAAAACGGCAGTACTTC. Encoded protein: CAISEPDRGKRQYF.

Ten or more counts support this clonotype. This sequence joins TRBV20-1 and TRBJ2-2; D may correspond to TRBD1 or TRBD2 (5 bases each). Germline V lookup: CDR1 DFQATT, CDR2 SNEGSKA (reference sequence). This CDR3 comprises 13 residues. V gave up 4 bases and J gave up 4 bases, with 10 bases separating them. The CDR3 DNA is TGCAGTGCTAATCGGGGACCCACCGGGGAGCTGTTTTTT. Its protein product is CSANRGPTGELFF.

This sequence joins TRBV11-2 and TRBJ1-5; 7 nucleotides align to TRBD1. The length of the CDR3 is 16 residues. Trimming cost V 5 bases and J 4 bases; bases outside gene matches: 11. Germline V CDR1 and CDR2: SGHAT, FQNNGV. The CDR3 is CASSTRRQGPNQPQHF. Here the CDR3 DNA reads TGTGCCAGCAGCACCAGAAGACAGGGACCGAATCAGCCCCAGCATTTT. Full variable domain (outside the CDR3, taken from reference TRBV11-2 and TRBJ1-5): EAGVAQSPRYKIIEKRQSVAFWCNPISGHATLYWYQQILGQGPKLLIQFQNNGVVDDSQLPKDRFSAERLKGVDSTLKIQPAKLEDSAVYLCASSTRRQGPNQPQHFGDGTRLSIL.

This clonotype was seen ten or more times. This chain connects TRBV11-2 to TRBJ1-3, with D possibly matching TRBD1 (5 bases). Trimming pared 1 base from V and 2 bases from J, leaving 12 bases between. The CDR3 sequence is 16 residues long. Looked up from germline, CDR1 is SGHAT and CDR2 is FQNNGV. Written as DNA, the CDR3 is TGTGCCAGCAGCTTAGGCCCGCCAGGGACTGGAAACACCATATATTTT. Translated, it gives CASSLGPPGTGNTIYF.

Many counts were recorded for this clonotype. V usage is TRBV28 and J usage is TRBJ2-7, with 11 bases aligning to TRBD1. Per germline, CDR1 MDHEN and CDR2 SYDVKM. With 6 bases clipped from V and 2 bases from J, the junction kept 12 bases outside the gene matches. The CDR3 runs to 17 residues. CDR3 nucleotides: TGTGCCAGCAGACCCACCCGGACAGGGGGCTTGACCTACGAGCAGTACTTC. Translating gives CASRPTRTGGLTYEQYF.

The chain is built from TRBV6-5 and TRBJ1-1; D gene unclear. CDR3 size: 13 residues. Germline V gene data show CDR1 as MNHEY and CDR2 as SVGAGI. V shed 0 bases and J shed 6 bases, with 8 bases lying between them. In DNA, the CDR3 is TGTGCCAGCAGTTACTCGACGGGCTCTGAAGCTTTCTTT. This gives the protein CASSYSTGSEAFF.

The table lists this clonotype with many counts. The CDR3 reads CASSQDRGAFNTEAFF. The CDR3, as DNA: TGTGCCAGTAGCCAAGACAGGGGGGCTTTTAACACTGAAGCTTTCTTT. This chain uses TRBV19 with TRBJ1-1; 9 nucleotides align to TRBD1. Germline CDR1 reads LNHDA; CDR2 reads SQIVND (reference sequence). V dropped 6 bases and J dropped 2; count of bases not matched to a gene: 10. This CDR3 region has 16 residues.

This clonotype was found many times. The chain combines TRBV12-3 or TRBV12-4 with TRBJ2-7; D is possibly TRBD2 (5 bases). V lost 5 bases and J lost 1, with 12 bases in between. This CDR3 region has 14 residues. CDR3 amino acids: CASSDSRRSYEQYF. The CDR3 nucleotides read TGTGCCAGCAGTGACTCTAGGAGGTCCTACGAGCAGTACTTC.

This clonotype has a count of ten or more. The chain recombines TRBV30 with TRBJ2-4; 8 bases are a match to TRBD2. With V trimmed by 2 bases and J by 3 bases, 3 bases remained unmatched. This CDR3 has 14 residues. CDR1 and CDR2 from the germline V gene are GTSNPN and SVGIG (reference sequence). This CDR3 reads CAWSPGTSKNIQYF. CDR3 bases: TGTGCCTGGAGTCCCGGGACTAGCAAAAACATTCAGTACTTC. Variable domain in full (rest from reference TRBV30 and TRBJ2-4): SQTIHQWPATLVQPVGSPLSLECTVEGTSNPNLYWYRQAAGRGLQLLFYSVGIGQISSEVPQNLSASRPQDRQFILSSKKLLLSDSGFYLCAWSPGTSKNIQYFGAGTRLSVL.

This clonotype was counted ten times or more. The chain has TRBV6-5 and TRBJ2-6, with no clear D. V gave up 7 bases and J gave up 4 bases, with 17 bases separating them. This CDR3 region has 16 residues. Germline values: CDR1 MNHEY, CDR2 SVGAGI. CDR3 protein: CASTKTWASGANVLTF. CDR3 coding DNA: TGTGCCAGCACTAAAACTTGGGCATCCGGGGCCAACGTCCTGACTTTC.

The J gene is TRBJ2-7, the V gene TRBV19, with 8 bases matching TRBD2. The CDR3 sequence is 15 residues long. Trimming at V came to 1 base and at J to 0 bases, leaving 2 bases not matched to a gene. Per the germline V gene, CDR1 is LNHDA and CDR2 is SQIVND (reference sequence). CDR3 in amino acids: CASSIGSGSSYEQYF. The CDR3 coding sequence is TGTGCCAGTAGTATAGGAAGCGGGAGCTCCTACGAGCAGTACTTC.

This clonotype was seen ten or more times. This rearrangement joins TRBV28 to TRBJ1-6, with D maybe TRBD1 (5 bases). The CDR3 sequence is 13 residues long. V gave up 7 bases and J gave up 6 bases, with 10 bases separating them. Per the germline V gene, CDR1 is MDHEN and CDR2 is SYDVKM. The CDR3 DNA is TGTGCCAGCAATACAGGACTTAATTCACCCCTCCACTTT. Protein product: CASNTGLNSPLHF.

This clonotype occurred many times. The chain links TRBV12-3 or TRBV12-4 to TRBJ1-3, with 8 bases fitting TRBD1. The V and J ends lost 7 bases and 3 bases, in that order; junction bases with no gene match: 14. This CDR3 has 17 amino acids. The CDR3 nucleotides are TGTGCCAGCACCCTGTCCCCGACAGGGGTAATTGGAAACACCATATATTTT. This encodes CASTLSPTGVIGNTIYF.

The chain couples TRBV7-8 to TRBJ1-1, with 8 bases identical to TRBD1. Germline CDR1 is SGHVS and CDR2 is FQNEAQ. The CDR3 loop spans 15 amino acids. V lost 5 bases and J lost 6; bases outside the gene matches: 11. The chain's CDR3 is CASSVGRGRGSEAFF. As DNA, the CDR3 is TGTGCCAGCAGCGTCGGCAGGGGGCGAGGCTCTGAAGCTTTCTTT.

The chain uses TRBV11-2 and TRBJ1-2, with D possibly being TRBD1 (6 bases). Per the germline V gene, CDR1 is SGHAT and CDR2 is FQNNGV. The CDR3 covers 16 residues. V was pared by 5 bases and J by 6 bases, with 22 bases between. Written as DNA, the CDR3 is TGTGCCAGCAGCATCTCGGTGAACGACAGGTCCGATGGCTACACCTTC. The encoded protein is CASSISVNDRSDGYTF.